Detailed here is one T cell receptor (beta chain). What it binds is not known. TCRdb re-called the 5' RACE reads through MiXCR, storing one row per CDR3 protein. The data contain 1,800,000 or so distinct CDR3 sequences, 25% to 35% of them singletons. These data belong to a study of identical twins. Findings and caveats of the study: For monozygotic twins, models underestimated out-of-frame TCR alpha sharing.

Sequences were obtained from cord blood. The TCR originated in a newborn girl in good health.

CDR3 nucleotide sequence: TGTGCCAGCAAAAGCCGGGGGCAACAAGAGACCCAGTACTTC. The encoded protein is CASKSRGQQETQYF. V usage is TRBV12-3 or TRBV12-4 and J usage is TRBJ2-5; D is possibly TRBD1 or TRBD2 (6 bases each). The CDR3 runs 14 residues. V was trimmed by 7 bases and J by 2 bases, leaving 14 bases between them.